This T cell receptor (beta chain) comes out of a study of early stage breast cancer tumors. Across the study: Of some 17 invasive breast tumors, about a dozen were hormone receptor-positive, HER2-negative. Around 9.6-fold was the mean read coverage per sample.

V was clipped by 2 bases and J by 6 bases, with 11 bases between them. In germline, CDR1 is SGDLS, CDR2 YYNGEE. The CDR3 totals 13 residues. This clone has just a few counts. The protocol was immunoSEQ multiplex PCR, while the TCRdb copy is restricted to in-frame clones and leaves out a portion. There are about 10,000 clones in the sample; under 70% occur only once, and approximately 12% lies in the top ten. The rearrangement uses TRBV9 and TRBJ2-5, with D tentatively TRBD1 (6 bases). The sequence derives from a person in their sixties or seventies with breast cancer. Sequencing was done on a sample of breast tumor tissue. CDR3 region: CASSVGGAKTQYF. CDR3 DNA sequence: TGTGCCAGCAGCGTTGGGGGCGCCAAGACCCAGTACTTC.